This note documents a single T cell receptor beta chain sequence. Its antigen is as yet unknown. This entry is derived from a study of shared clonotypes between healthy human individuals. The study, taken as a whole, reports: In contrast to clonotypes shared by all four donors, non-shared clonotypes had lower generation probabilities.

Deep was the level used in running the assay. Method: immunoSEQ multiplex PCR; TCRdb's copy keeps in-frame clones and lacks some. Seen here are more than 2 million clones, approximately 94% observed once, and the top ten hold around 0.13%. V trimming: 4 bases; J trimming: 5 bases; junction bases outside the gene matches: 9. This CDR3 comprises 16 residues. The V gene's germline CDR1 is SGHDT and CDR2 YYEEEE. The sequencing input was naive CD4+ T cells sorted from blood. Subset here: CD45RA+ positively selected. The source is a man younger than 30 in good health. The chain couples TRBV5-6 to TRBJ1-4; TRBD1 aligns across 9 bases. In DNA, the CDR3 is TGTGCCAGCAGCCCGACGACAGGGGGAAAAAATGAAAAACTGTTTTTT. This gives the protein CASSPTTGGKNEKLFF.